The entry below gives a single T cell receptor beta chain sequence along with its context. Its antigen is as yet unknown. TCRdb's copy holds only in-frame clones and misses some; the assay was immunoSEQ multiplex PCR. Here the sample spans roughly 66,000 clones, around 83% being singletons. The CDR3 has 15 residues. After removal of 4 bases from V and 4 bases from J, the junction contained 7 bases not matched to a gene. From germline, CDR1 is MNHEY and CDR2 SMNVEV (reference sequence). Autoimmune disease history or systemic immunosuppression was exclusionary. The data were taken from a study of OX40 agonist ivuxolimab in advanced cancers. As for the study in general: Dose-escalation subjects each had hepatocellular carcinoma, melanoma, renal cell or head and neck cancer. Study-wide results and caveats: Antigen targets of the expanded peripheral T cells went undetermined.

The specimen comprised CD4+ or CD8+ T cells sorted from blood, sampled in a trial of the OX40 agonist ivuxolimab. The sequence was collected from an adult with an advanced solid tumor such as melanoma, head and neck, liver or kidney cancer. J is TRBJ2-3 and V is TRBV27; 8 bases are a match to TRBD2. This CDR3 reads CASSYGGGGPDTQYF. DNA of the CDR3: TGTGCCAGCAGTTATGGGGGCGGGGGGCCAGATACGCAGTATTTT.